The T cell receptor beta chain under discussion was sequenced for a study of T cells in Graves' hyperthyroidism and ophthalmopathy. Researchers amplified the TCR beta CDR3 regions from RNA transcripts. The primer set for the first-round RT-PCR of the TCR CDR3 was HTBI. MiXCR, applied by TCRdb to the multiplex PCR reads, yields one record per CDR3 protein. The sample holds around 600,000 distinct CDR3 sequences, less than 20% seen once. This clonotype was detected ten times or more. The receptor was isolated from a woman aged 25 to 45 with Graves' hyperthyroidism. Sequencing was performed on blood.

This chain's CDR3 is CARGAGGANTGELFF. CDR3 nucleotide sequence: TGTGCCAGAGGGGCCGGAGGGGCGAACACCGGGGAGCTGTTTTTT. This chain uses TRBV2 with TRBJ2-2; D might be TRBD2 (6 bases). The germline V gene encodes CDR1 SNHLY and CDR2 FYNNEI. Trimming removed 9 bases from V and 0 bases from J, with 14 bases in between. The CDR3 has 15 residues. The full variable domain, completed using reference TRBV2 and TRBJ2-2, is EPEVTQTPSHQVTQMGQEVILRCVPISNHLYFYWYRQILGQKVEFLVSFYNNEISEKSEIFDDQFSVERPDGSNFTLKIRSTKLEDSAMYFCARGAGGANTGELFFGEGSRLTVL.